Below, 32 T cell receptor beta chains from the same sample are listed, as sequenced in a study of shared clonotypes between healthy human individuals. Measured with immunoSEQ multiplex PCR; TCRdb has only the in-frame clones, and not every one. The table has about 2.3 million clones, 85% to 95% seen once. The specimen sequenced was naive CD4+ T cells from PBMCs. Specified subset: CD45RA+ positively selected. The source of these receptors is a young man in good health. Some clones in this sample may be carry-over from other donors' samples.

The J gene is TRBJ1-6, the V gene TRBV5-1; D is perhaps TRBD1 (6 bases). This CDR3 spans 14 amino acids. Germline CDR1 reads SGHRS; CDR2 reads YFSETQ. Trimming removed 0 bases at V and 6 bases at J, with 7 bases between. CDR3 protein: CASSLAGVNSPLHF. CDR3 nucleotides: TGCGCCAGCAGCTTGGCAGGGGTTAATTCACCCCTCCACTTT.

A remark on this clone: The sample has other DNA sequences that encode this CDR3 too. The V call is TRBV28, the J call TRBJ2-7; D unresolved. CDR3 length equals 12 residues. V was pared by 5 bases and J by 3 bases, with 8 bases between. Per germline, CDR1 MDHEN and CDR2 SYDVKM. Here the CDR3 DNA reads TGTGCCAGCAGTGCCCAAGGCTACGAGCAGTACTTC. Translated: CASSAQGYEQYF.

The V and J genes are TRBV25-1 and TRBJ1-5, with TRBD1 matching over 9 bases. With 4 bases clipped from V and 9 bases from J, the junction kept 13 bases outside the gene matches. The CDR3 covers 16 residues. In germline, CDR1 is MGHDK, CDR2 SYGVNS. Here the CDR3 DNA reads TGTGCCAGCAGTGGCAACCGAGGGACAGGGACCGGGCCCCAGCATTTT. Its translation is CASSGNRGTGTGPQHF. The whole variable domain, remainder taken from reference TRBV25-1 and TRBJ1-5, is EADIYQTPRYLVIGTGKKITLECSQTMGHDKMYWYQQDPGMELHLIHYSYGVNSTEKGDLSSESTVSRIRTEHFPLTLESARPSHTSQYLCASSGNRGTGTGPQHFGDGTRLSIL.

The chain combines TRBV7-2 with TRBJ2-1; 11 bases align to TRBD2. The CDR3 consists of 18 residues. V lost 5 bases, J lost 6 bases, and 15 bases stayed unmatched. Germline lookup yields CDR1 SGHTA and CDR2 FQGNSA. CDR3 in DNA: TGTGCCAGCAGCCTACCGGGACTAGCGGCAATCCGCTCCAATGAGCAGTTCTTC. This encodes CASSLPGLAAIRSNEQFF.

J is TRBJ2-7 and V is TRBV11-2; tentative D call: TRBD2 (7 bases). Germline V gene sequence: CDR1 SGHAT, CDR2 FQNNGV. This CDR3 contains 15 residues. Trimming removed 2 bases from V and 0 bases from J, with 11 bases in between. The CDR3 DNA sequence: TGTGCCAGCAGCTTACTGGGGGGGGCCTCCTACGAGCAGTACTTC. It encodes CASSLLGGASYEQYF.

As for this clone: The identical CDR3 is also encoded by other nucleotide sequences in the sample. The chain employs TRBV5-1 and TRBJ2-7; D unclear. V lost 0 bases, J lost 2 bases, and 6 bases lay in between. Germline loops: CDR1 SGHRS, CDR2 YFSETQ. The CDR3 loop spans 13 amino acids. CDR3 residues: CASSLGGTYEQYF. In DNA form, the CDR3 reads TGCGCCAGCAGCTTGGGTGGGACCTACGAGCAGTACTTC.

Remarks on this clone: Other DNA sequences from this sample encode an identical CDR3 as well. CDR3 amino acids: CASSESAAQETQYF. The CDR3 nucleotides read TGCGCCAGCAGTGAGTCGGCAGCCCAAGAGACCCAGTACTTC. The genes are TRBV10-2 and TRBJ2-5; D gene ambiguous. The V end lost 0 bases, the J end lost 1 base, and 6 bases lay between the germline ends. This CDR3 has 14 amino acids. The germline gives CDR1 WSHSY, CDR2 SAAADI.

The CDR3 is CASSIQQGAGGYTF. Here the CDR3 DNA reads TGTGCCAGTAGTATACAACAGGGGGCTGGCGGCTACACCTTC. The chain links TRBV19 to TRBJ1-2, with 9 bases aligning to TRBD1. The CDR3 consists of 14 residues. Germline lookup yields CDR1 LNHDA and CDR2 SQIVND (reference sequence). Germline trimming cut 2 bases from V and 8 bases from J; bases unmatched to any gene: 6.

The chain carries TRBV28 and TRBJ2-7; 7 bases agree with TRBD1. The J segment lost 5 bases and the V segment lost 8 bases, leaving 12 bases of the junction unmatched. This CDR3 contains 14 residues. Germline V gives CDR1 MDHEN, CDR2 SYDVKM. For the CDR3, the DNA is TGTGCCAGCGCAACCACAGGGGCTTCGGACGAGCAGTACTTC. The encoded protein is CASATTGASDEQYF.

The chain uses TRBV20-1 and TRBJ1-2; D remains ambiguous. This CDR3 comprises 11 residues. Germline V CDR1 and CDR2: DFQATT, SNEGSKA (reference sequence). V was pared by 6 bases and J by 4 bases, with 9 bases between. The CDR3 nucleotides read TGCAGTGCCGGCTTGAGCTATGGCTACACCTTC. Its protein product is CSAGLSYGYTF.

V is TRBV28 and J is TRBJ2-7; TRBD2 matches at 11 bases. The CDR3 consists of 17 residues. Germline CDR1 MDHEN, CDR2 SYDVKM. V lost 1 base to trimming and J lost 1 base; unmatched junction nucleotides: 6. CDR3 amino acids: CASSLFPGTSGSYEQYF. In nucleotides, the CDR3 is TGTGCCAGCAGTTTATTCCCCGGGACTAGCGGATCCTACGAGCAGTACTTC.

This clone was counted a single time. The chain carries TRBV5-1 and TRBJ1-1; TRBD1 aligns across 9 bases. CDR3 length: 16 residues. Germline CDR1 and CDR2: SGHRS and YFSETQ. Losses at the gene ends were 0 bases for V and 5 bases for J; bases not matched to a gene: 8. The CDR3: CASSLAPLQGATEAFF. The CDR3 DNA reads TGCGCCAGCAGCTTGGCCCCGTTACAGGGGGCGACTGAAGCTTTCTTT. The variable domain in full, completed from reference TRBV5-1 and TRBJ1-1, reads KAGVTQTPRYLIKTRGQQVTLSCSPISGHRSVSWYQQTPGQGLQFLFEYFSETQRNKGNFPGRFSGRQFSNSRSEMNVSTLELGDSALYLCASSLAPLQGATEAFFGQGTRLTVV.

The chain joins TRBV6-1 to TRBJ1-3, with a possible D match to TRBD1 (5 bases). This CDR3 has 16 residues. V lost 0 bases, J lost 3 bases, and 12 bases lay in between. The germline V gene encodes CDR1 MNHNS and CDR2 SASEGT. The DNA of the CDR3 is TGTGCCAGCAGTGAAGCGGGCAGGGTTTATGGAAACACCATATATTTT. Translation: CASSEAGRVYGNTIYF.

This clone has just a few counts. V usage is TRBV30 and J usage is TRBJ1-1; a possible D gene is TRBD1 (6 bases). This CDR3 region has 14 residues. The V end lost 5 bases, the J end lost 0 bases, and 13 bases lay between the germline ends. In germline, CDR1 is GTSNPN, CDR2 SVGIG (reference sequence). CDR3 nucleotide sequence: TGTGCCTGGGCCGGGGGCCTTTTGAACACTGAAGCTTTCTTT. Translated, it gives CAWAGGLLNTEAFF.

About this clone: Other DNA sequences in the same sample also yield this CDR3. The V gene is TRBV6-1, the J gene TRBJ2-7, with unresolved D. Germline V gene lookup returns CDR1 MNHNS and CDR2 SASEGT. Trimming shortened V by 0 bases and J by 3 bases, and 3 bases separated the two germline ends. The CDR3 covers 12 residues. The DNA for the CDR3 is TGTGCCAGCAGTGAAGCAGGCTACGAGCAGTACTTC. Protein product: CASSEAGYEQYF.

The chain couples TRBV28 to TRBJ2-5; D perhaps matches TRBD2 (6 bases). The CDR3 contains 13 residues. Germline values: CDR1 MDHEN, CDR2 SYDVKM. Trimming stripped 6 bases from V and 5 bases from J, with 13 bases between. The CDR3 is CASSIGGRETQYF. CDR3 in DNA: TGTGCCAGCAGCATCGGGGGTCGGGAGACCCAGTACTTC.

The rearrangement uses TRBV28 and TRBJ2-4, with 9 bases matching TRBD1. This CDR3 spans 15 amino acids. Germline V gives CDR1 MDHEN, CDR2 SYDVKM. V lost 7 bases, J lost 6 bases, and 10 bases stayed unmatched. In nucleotides, the CDR3 is TGTGCCAGCACCCATCCCAGGGGACAGGGAAACATTCAGTACTTC. Translation gives CASTHPRGQGNIQYF.

The V and J genes are TRBV7-3 and TRBJ2-2; unclear D gene. Deletions cut 2 bases from V and 3 bases from J, with 4 bases between. The germline gives CDR1 SGHTA, CDR2 FQGTGA. The CDR3 extends over 13 amino acids. The CDR3 loop reads CASSLSHTGELFF. In nucleotides, the CDR3 is TGTGCCAGCAGCTTATCCCACACCGGGGAGCTGTTTTTT.

This chain uses TRBV19 with TRBJ1-1; TRBD1 agrees at 8 bases. From germline, CDR1 is LNHDA and CDR2 SQIVND (reference sequence). The junction had 4 bases not matched to a gene; V was cut back by 4 bases and J by 3 bases. This CDR3 is built from 14 residues. Here the CDR3 reads CASSNRGLDTEAFF. The CDR3 coding sequence is TGTGCCAGTAGTAACAGGGGGTTGGACACTGAAGCTTTCTTT.

The V gene is TRBV5-6, the J gene TRBJ1-2, with TRBD1 matching 11 bases. The germline gives CDR1 SGHDT, CDR2 YYEEEE. This CDR3 is 14 amino acids long. Trimming cost V 4 bases and J 4 bases; bases outside gene matches: 3. The CDR3 DNA is TGTGCCAGCAGCGCCGGACAGGGGGCCTATGGCTACACCTTC. It codes for CASSAGQGAYGYTF. Combining the CDR3 with reference TRBV5-6 and TRBJ1-2 gives the whole variable domain DAGVTQSPTHLIKTRGQQVTLRCSPKSGHDTVSWYQQALGQGPQFIFQYYEEEERQRGNFPDRFSGHQFPNYSSELNVNALLLGDSALYLCASSAGQGAYGYTFGSGTRLTVV.

This sequence joins TRBV9 and TRBJ2-2; 8 bases are shared with TRBD2. This CDR3 has 14 amino acids. J was trimmed by 5 bases and V by 4 bases; bases with no gene match: 4. Germline CDR1 reads SGDLS; CDR2 reads YYNGEE. CDR3 sequence reads: CASSQTSVTGELFF. CDR3 DNA: TGTGCCAGCAGCCAGACTAGCGTAACCGGGGAGCTGTTTTTT.

This clone was recorded a few times. The chain is built from TRBV28 and TRBJ1-1; no firm D call. Germline CDR1 MDHEN, CDR2 SYDVKM. The length of the CDR3 is 11 residues. Trimming stripped 9 bases from V and 5 bases from J, with 10 bases between. The CDR3 sequence is CASTTSTEAFF. CDR3 bases: TGTGCCAGTACCACGAGTACTGAAGCTTTCTTT.

The gene calls are TRBV4-3 and TRBJ2-5, with D perhaps TRBD1 (5 bases). Trimming cost V 0 bases and J 9 bases, with 11 bases left between them. The germline CDR1 and CDR2 sequences are LGHNA and YSLEER. CDR3 length: 13 amino acids. The CDR3 DNA is TGCGCCAGCAGCCAAGATATAGGGGCCGCCCAGTACTTC. The encoded protein is CASSQDIGAAQYF.

The chain is built from TRBV7-2 and TRBJ2-5; TRBD1 agrees at 12 bases. This CDR3 region has 15 residues. The V gene's germline CDR1 is SGHTA and CDR2 FQGNSA. V lost 6 bases to trimming and J lost 5 bases; unmatched junction nucleotides: 7. Here the CDR3 reads CASRQGTGGWETQYF. The DNA of the CDR3 is TGTGCCAGCAGGCAAGGGACAGGGGGCTGGGAGACCCAGTACTTC.

The gene calls are TRBV28 and TRBJ1-2, with 8 bases that match TRBD1. V was clipped by 4 bases and J by 7 bases; unmatched bases: 23. Germline V gene lookup returns CDR1 MDHEN and CDR2 SYDVKM. The CDR3 spans 19 residues. CDR3 nucleotides: TGTGCCAGCAGTTCTTTGTCCCCGGAGGACAGGGCACAAGGCCGTGGCTACACCTTC. This translates into CASSSLSPEDRAQGRGYTF.

This rearrangement joins TRBV10-3 to TRBJ1-2; D call uncertain. Germline V gives CDR1 ENHRY, CDR2 SYGVKD. Trimming stripped 3 bases from V and 3 bases from J, with 14 bases between. The CDR3 is 15 residues long. DNA for the CDR3: TGTGCCATCAGTGAAAGCTGGGGAGCGGACTATGGCTACACCTTC. It codes for CAISESWGADYGYTF.

The chain combines TRBV27 with TRBJ1-5; 7 nucleotides line up with TRBD1. The germline V gene has CDR1 MNHEY and CDR2 SMNVEV (reference sequence). The junction had 10 bases not matched to a gene; V was cut back by 4 bases and J by 7 bases. The length of the CDR3 is 15 residues. CDR3 bases: TGTGCCAGCAGTTCCTCCCGACAGGGCTTGCAGCCCCAGCATTTT. It is translated as CASSSSRQGLQPQHF.

V is TRBV28 and J is TRBJ1-4; perhaps TRBD1 as D (6 bases). In germline, CDR1 is MDHEN, CDR2 SYDVKM. The V gene lost 5 bases and the J gene lost 3 bases, with 16 bases spanning the gap. The CDR3 sequence is 16 residues long. The CDR3 reads CASSPPQGSANEKLFF. The DNA of the CDR3 is TGTGCCAGCAGTCCTCCACAGGGATCGGCTAATGAAAAACTGTTTTTT.

The chain uses TRBV28 and TRBJ2-5; 8 positions agree with TRBD2. The CDR3 runs 16 residues. Germline V gene sequence: CDR1 MDHEN, CDR2 SYDVKM. J gave up 7 bases and V 7 bases, and 17 bases lay outside the gene matches. Here the CDR3 reads CASTLGGGRFPGTQYF. DNA of the CDR3: TGTGCCAGCACCCTCGGGGGGGGGCGCTTTCCCGGGACCCAGTACTTC.

The chain couples TRBV6-1 to TRBJ1-5; D remains ambiguous. V dropped 2 bases and J dropped 0 bases, with 17 bases sitting between them. Germline lookup yields CDR1 MNHNS and CDR2 SASEGT. The CDR3 length is 18 residues. The chain's CDR3 is CASSELLARSYSNQPQHF. The CDR3 nucleotides read TGTGCCAGCAGTGAACTTTTGGCCCGCTCGTATAGCAATCAGCCCCAGCATTTT.

This clone was observed a handful of times. V and J are TRBV27 and TRBJ2-6, with TRBD1 matching 7 bases. V shed 7 bases and J 2 bases; nucleotides not matched to a gene: 5. CDR1 is MNHEY, CDR2 SMNVEV, per germline (reference sequence). The CDR3 is 15 amino acids. The CDR3 region is CASTTDRAGANVLTF. CDR3 sequence (DNA): TGTGCCAGCACCACCGACAGGGCTGGGGCCAACGTCCTGACTTTC. Combining the CDR3 with reference TRBV27 and TRBJ2-6 gives the whole variable domain EAQVTQNPRYLITVTGKKLTVTCSQNMNHEYMSWYRQDPGLGLRQIYYSMNVEVTDKGDVPEGYKVSRKEKRNFPLILESPSPNQTSLYFCASTTDRAGANVLTFGAGSRLTVL.

J is TRBJ2-1 and V is TRBV25-1; the D gene is possibly TRBD2 (6 bases). The germline CDR1 and CDR2 sequences are MGHDK and SYGVNS. V lost 3 bases to trimming and J lost 8 bases, with 14 bases between them. This CDR3 comprises 14 residues. CDR3 DNA: TGTGCCAGCAGTGAGAGACTAGTTGGCGATGAGCAGTTCTTC. It is translated as CASSERLVGDEQFF. The variable domain in full, with the rest retrieved from reference TRBV25-1 and TRBJ2-1, is EADIYQTPRYLVIGTGKKITLECSQTMGHDKMYWYQQDPGMELHLIHYSYGVNSTEKGDLSSESTVSRIRTEHFPLTLESARPSHTSQYLCASSERLVGDEQFFGPGTRLTVL.